This TCR beta chain was observed in a study of memory CD4+ T cells and cytomegalovirus serostatus (dated by TCRdb to the late 2010s). At the level of the whole study: The cohort comprised some 35 healthy Belgian adults, 9 CMV seropositive and about 25 CMV seronegative. The study sequenced CD4+ memory TCRbeta repertoires of a Belgian cohort with known cytomegalovirus serostatus to replicate a published TCR-based CMV serostatus classifier.

A remark on this clone: The antigen it binds to is not known. No base qualities exist here, and no much larger clone lies one base off it.

Trimming takes 10 bases from V and 12 bases from J, and the germline ends sit 28 bases apart. Spanning cysteine to phenylalanine, the CDR3 consists of 15 amino acids. Only CDR3 DNA remains: 45 bases, in frame from the first base. CDR1 SNHLY and CDR2 FYNNEI were looked up in the germline V gene. Genomic DNA was extracted from sorted cells with the Quick-DNA Microprep Kit. TCRbeta DNA was amplified with the immunoSEQ hsTCRbeta kit following the manufacturer's protocol. TCRbeta libraries were sequenced on an Illumina MiSeq instrument. The paper's processing steps were these. Once out-of-frame sequences had been removed, 2,204,828 distinct TCRbeta sequences were left, which works out to an average of roughly 64,000 per individual. Each individual was scored by the count of 150 to 200 previously reported CMV-associated TCRbeta sequences and the total productive distinct TCRbeta count. A beta-binomial model was reimplemented in Python, and random forests from scikit-learn, run with default parameters, were trained on data from the US cohort. Classifier performance on the Belgian cohort was summarized as median AUC with percentile confidence intervals calculated over 10,000 bootstrap iterations. The immuneACCESS repertoire file appears here via TCRdb, limited to in-frame rearrangements. These files lack a portion of the clones; in checked studies, under half of the deficit traces to unresolved V genes, and the cause of the others is not known. V and J calls and clone size are as listed in that table; D and trimming were resolved from the DNA. This sample comprises about 57,000 clones, around 85% of them detected only once. Approximately 0.82% of the sample rests with the top ten.

A FACSAria II was used to sort memory CD4+ T cells, defined as single viable CD3+CD4+CD8-CD45RO+ cells. CMV serostatus was assessed using a Roche Elecsys assay, by which serum IgG against CMV pp150, pp28, p38 and p52 was detected. After thawing, total CD4+ T cells were enriched by positive selection with CD4 magnetic microbeads. Samples originated from another study that specifically interrogated the CD4+ T cell memory repertoire. Following standard operating procedures, peripheral blood mononuclear cells were isolated and cryopreserved, while serum was kept at -80 degrees C. Staining used CD3-PerCP (BW264/56), CD4-APC (RPA-T4), CD45RO-PE (UCHT1) and CD8-Pacific Orange (3B5) antibodies, with Sytox blue excluding non-viable cells. The paper's findings and limits, for the study overall: The results were read as suggesting that the CMV-associated TCR signature is, for the most part, present in the CD4+ memory repertoire. Of roughly 170 previously reported CMV-associated TCRbeta sequences, around 70 appeared in the CD4+ memory repertoires, each in one to five individuals. On the Belgian cohort, the classifier built on the original framework reached a median bootstrapped AUC of around 0.95, with a 95% CI of 0.76-1.00. For predicting CMV serostatus, the median bootstrapped AUC was about 0.95 using the original framework and about 0.9 using a US-trained random forest. Only CD4+CD45RO+ memory cells were sequenced, in contrast to the original study, in which naive and memory CD4+ and CD8+ populations were covered.

Material for sequencing was memory CD4+ T cells from blood. The chain is assembled from TRBV2 and TRBJ2-1; the D gene may be TRBD1 or TRBD2, since each aligns over 5 bases. This TCR was recovered from an adult in good health and CMV-seronegative. The DNA sequence reads TGTGCCACCCCGGGATTGGCAGGGCCTCGAGATAGGCAGTTCTTC. Translation gives CATPGLAGPRDRQFF.